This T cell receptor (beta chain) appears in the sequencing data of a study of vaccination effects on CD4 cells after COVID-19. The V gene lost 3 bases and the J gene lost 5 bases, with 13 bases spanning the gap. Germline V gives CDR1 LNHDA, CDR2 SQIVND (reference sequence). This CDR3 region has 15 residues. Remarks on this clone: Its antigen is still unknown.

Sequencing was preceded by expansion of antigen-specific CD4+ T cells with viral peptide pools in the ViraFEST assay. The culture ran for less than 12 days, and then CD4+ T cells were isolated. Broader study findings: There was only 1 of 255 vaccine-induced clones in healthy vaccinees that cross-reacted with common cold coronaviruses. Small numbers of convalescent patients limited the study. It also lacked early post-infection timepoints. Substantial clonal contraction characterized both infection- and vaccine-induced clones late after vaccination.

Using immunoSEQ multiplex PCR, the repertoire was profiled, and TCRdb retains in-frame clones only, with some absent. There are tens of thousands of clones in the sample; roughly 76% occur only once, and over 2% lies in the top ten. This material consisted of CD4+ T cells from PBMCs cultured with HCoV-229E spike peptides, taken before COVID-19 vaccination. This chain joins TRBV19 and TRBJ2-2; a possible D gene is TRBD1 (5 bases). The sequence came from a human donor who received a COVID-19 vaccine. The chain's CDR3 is CASSIPRVLTGELFF. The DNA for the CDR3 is TGTGCCAGTAGTATCCCCAGGGTTTTAACCGGGGAGCTGTTTTTT.